This T cell receptor beta chain was observed in a study of beta chain features in type 1 diabetes. At the level of the study: When patients were set against healthy donors, age, gender and cell yields were similar. Study outcomes and limitations: At VDJ recombination sites, type 1 diabetes patients had fewer insertions and more deleted nucleotides. Researchers could not determine here whether HLA type influences TCRB rearrangement. Comparison showed that naive, central memory and Treg TCRB repertoires appeared more similar among patients than among healthy donors. Across all four CD4+ subsets, people with type 1 diabetes showed modestly shorter TCRB CDR3s.

The CDR3 is 13 amino acids. A remark on this clone: No antigen is known for it.

Sequencing targeted expressed TCRB transcripts, as all isolated RNA had been reverse transcribed. Sequenced by immunoSEQ multiplex PCR; TCRdb stores in-frame clones only, minus some. Among 250,000 to 350,000 clones listed, roughly an eighth were seen once. The V and J genes are TRBV21-1 and TRBJ2-7; TRBD2 reflects the table's D call only, with no check against the DNA. TRBV21-1 is assigned pseudogene status. Sequenced: naive CD4+ T cells from blood. This receptor was obtained from a man younger than 45 with type 1 diabetes. CDR3 DNA sequence: TGTGCCAGCAGCAAAAAACTCCACTACGAGCAGTACTTC. It encodes CASSKKLHYEQYF.